This T cell receptor beta chain was captured in a study of blood T cell repertoires in COVID-19. Recovery among Cohort 3 donors was established by two negative PCRs, clearance, or symptom resolution. Clones were sequenced by immunoSEQ multiplex PCR, and TCRdb holds only the in-frame ones, with some missing. The sample includes some 320,000 clones, about 92% of them seen just once. The CDR3 runs 13 residues. Trimming cost V 3 bases and J 2 bases, with 7 bases left between them. Per germline, CDR1 PRHDT and CDR2 FYEKMQ (reference sequence). J is TRBJ1-2 and V is TRBV13; D not resolved. The receptor was isolated from a man aged 55-75 years who had recovered from COVID-19. Sequenced input: PBMCs or T cells enriched from blood (not recorded which). The DNA for the CDR3 is TGTGCCAGCAGCTTGGCCAAGAACTATGGCTACACCTTC. It specifies CASSLAKNYGYTF. Based on the CDR3 plus reference TRBV13 and TRBJ1-2, the full variable domain is AAGVIQSPRHLIKEKRETATLKCYPIPRHDTVYWYQQGPGQDPQFLISFYEKMQSDKGSIPDRFSAQQFSDYHSELNMSSLELGDSALYFCASSLAKNYGYTFGSGTRLTVV.